The entry below describes one T cell receptor (beta chain). The sample holds a few counts of this clonotype. The antigen it recognizes is unknown. No much larger clonotype is one base removed from it; base qualities were not supplied. Graves' hyperthyroidism was defined as stable when no progression to ophthalmopathy occurred over 18 months of follow-up. Hyperthyroidism patients were aged 18 to 65 years and newly diagnosed, with disease duration of less than 2 months. Exclusion was applied to patients with uncontrolled infections, other autoimmune diseases, pregnancy or lactation. Diagnoses relied on clinical symptoms, serum thyroxine and TRAb, thyroid ultrasound and orbital computed tomography. PBMCs were separated from over 9 ml of fresh peripheral blood using Ficoll-Paque density gradient centrifugation. Total RNA was extracted with Trizol reagent, and quality was checked on an Agilent 2100 Bioanalyzer.

This entry is derived from a study of T cells in Graves' hyperthyroidism and ophthalmopathy (dated by TCRdb to about 2019). Broadly, across the study: Peripheral blood samples were taken at the time of initial diagnosis, prior to any treatment. TCR V-J signatures able to tell the groups apart were searched for in a discovery cohort of about a hundred patients, of whom more than 40 had Graves' ophthalmopathy and about 60 had stable Graves' hyperthyroidism. The roughly 94 discovery patients were randomly split 7:3 into training and test sets. Whether ophthalmopathy could be predicted prospectively was tested in an independent validation cohort made up of under 20 hyperthyroidism patients plus 17 patients who later progressed to ophthalmopathy. TCR Vbeta CDR3 sequencing of 135 peripheral blood samples (about 45 ophthalmopathy, 75 hyperthyroidism and roughly 17 progressor patients) is reported in the paper. Once sampling was done, hyperthyroidism patients were given methimazole at a starting dose of 30 mg daily, whereas ophthalmopathy patients were given high-dose intravenous methylprednisolone. The study also compared thyroid tissue and blood T-cell repertoires from 5 to 7 Graves' hyperthyroidism patients.

The TCR beta CDR3 regions were amplified from RNA transcripts. The first round of RT-PCR for the TCR CDR3 was performed with the HTBI primer set and the Qiagen OneStep RT-PCR kit. A second multiplex PCR round built the libraries, followed by size selection and purification. Libraries were sequenced paired-end with 100 bp reads on an Illumina HiSeq2000. The paper's processing steps were these. SOAPnuke was used to process the raw data, throwing out any read that contained adapters or uncalled bases, had a mean Phred below 15, or lacked an exact constant-primer or identifier match. COPE v1.2.5 was used to merge high-quality paired reads, and clonotypes were defined as unique nucleotide sequences. MiTCR v1.1 was used to align clonotypes to the IMGT TRBV, TRBD and TRBJ reference segments. Only V-J combinations with frequency above 0.0001, covering roughly 99% of repertoires, were analysed. A TCS score was defined as the ratio between F50 (clonal expansion) and ExV (chaos), using BLOSUM62-based TCRdist between CDR3 peptides within each V-J. Welch's t-statistics and random forest reduced fewer than 600 V-J features to around 14, which were used in a naive Bayes classifier (R e1071). Thyroid-blood repertoire similarity was quantified with the Morisita-Horn index. TCRdb trimmed the raw reads at Q25, called clones with MiXCR and kept productive beta chains. Under each unique CDR3 protein, matching rows form one entry showing the most common genes and DNA. The V and J calls come from TCRdb's annotation, not from the publication. This sample comprises 750,000 to 900,000 distinct CDR3 sequences, roughly 40% of them detected only once. The biggest ten clones account for approximately 8.7% of the sample.

Overall results and qualifications from the work: Most expanded thyroid clonotypes (frequency above 0.001) were also detected in blood, suggesting blood repertoires may reflect thyroid immune responses. Ophthalmopathy was separated from stable hyperthyroidism by a 13 V-J signature model, with 85% to 90% sensitivity and just over 81% specificity obtained in cross-validation and 80%/75% obtained in testing. No statistical method was used to fix the sample size in advance, and group allocation was not hidden from the investigators. In validation, the model predicted progression to ophthalmopathy a median of 6.5 months before onset, with approximately 70% sensitivity and 72.22% specificity.

The receptor was derived from a man between 18 and 29 years old with Graves' hyperthyroidism. Sequencing was carried out using blood.

The DNA sequence reads TGTGCCAGCAGTGTGACAGTCGAAGCTTTCTTT. This gives the protein CASSVTVEAFF. The sequence is built from TRBV9 and TRBJ1-1; TRBD1 could be the D gene, as 5 bases match. As encoded in the germline V gene, CDR1 is SGDLS while CDR2 is YYNGEE. The junction carries 10 bases between V and J, which are trimmed by 5 bases and 8 bases respectively. From the cysteine through the phenylalanine, the CDR3 covers 11 amino acids. This entry keeps only the CDR3 DNA: 33 bases, framed from base 1.